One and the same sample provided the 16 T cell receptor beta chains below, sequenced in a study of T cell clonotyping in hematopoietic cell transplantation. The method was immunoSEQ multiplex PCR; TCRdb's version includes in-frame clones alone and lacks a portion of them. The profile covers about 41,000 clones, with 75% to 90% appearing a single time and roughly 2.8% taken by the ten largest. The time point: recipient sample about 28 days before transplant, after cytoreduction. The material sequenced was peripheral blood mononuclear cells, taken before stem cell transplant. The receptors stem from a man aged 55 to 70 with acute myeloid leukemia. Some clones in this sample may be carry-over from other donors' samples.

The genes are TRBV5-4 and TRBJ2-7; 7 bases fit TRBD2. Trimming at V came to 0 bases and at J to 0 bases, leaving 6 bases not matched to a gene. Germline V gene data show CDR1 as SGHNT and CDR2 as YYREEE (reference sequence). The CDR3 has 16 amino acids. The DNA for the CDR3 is TGTGCCAGCAGCTTGGACGGGGGGAGGAGCTCCTACGAGCAGTACTTC. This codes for CASSLDGGRSSYEQYF.

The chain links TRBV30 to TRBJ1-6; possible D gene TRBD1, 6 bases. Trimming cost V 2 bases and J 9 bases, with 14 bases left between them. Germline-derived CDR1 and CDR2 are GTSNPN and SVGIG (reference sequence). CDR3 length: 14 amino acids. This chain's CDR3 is CAWSQGLESSPLHF. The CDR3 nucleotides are TGTGCCTGGAGTCAGGGGCTAGAGAGTTCACCCCTCCACTTT.

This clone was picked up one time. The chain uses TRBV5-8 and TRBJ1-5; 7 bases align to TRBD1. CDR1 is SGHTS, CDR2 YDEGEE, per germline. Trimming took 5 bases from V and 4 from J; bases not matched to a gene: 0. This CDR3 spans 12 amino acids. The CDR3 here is CASRQGNQPQHF. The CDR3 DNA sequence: TGTGCCAGCAGACAGGGGAATCAGCCCCAGCATTTT.

CDR3 in amino acids: CASAVDRGYEQYF. The CDR3 DNA reads as TGTGCCAGCGCAGTCGACAGAGGCTACGAGCAGTACTTC. The V call is TRBV18, the J call TRBJ2-7, with D possibly being TRBD1 (5 bases). This CDR3 has 13 amino acids. V shed 8 bases and J shed 3 bases, with 14 bases lying between them. Germline V gene data show CDR1 as KGHSH and CDR2 as LQKENI.

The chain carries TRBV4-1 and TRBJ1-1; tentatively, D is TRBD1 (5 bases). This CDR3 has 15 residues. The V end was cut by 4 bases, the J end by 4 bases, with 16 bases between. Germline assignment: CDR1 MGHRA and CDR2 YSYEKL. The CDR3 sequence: CASSPISVGGTEAFF. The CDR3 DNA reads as TGCGCCAGCAGCCCTATATCGGTCGGGGGCACTGAAGCTTTCTTT.

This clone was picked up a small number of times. This CDR3 reads CASSLGDYGYTF. The CDR3, as DNA: TGTGCCAGCAGCTTGGGAGACTATGGCTACACCTTC. The V gene is TRBV11-3, the J gene TRBJ1-2; no clear D gene. CDR3 length: 12 amino acids. Germline V gene sequence: CDR1 SGHNT, CDR2 YENEEA. Trimming pared 3 bases from V and 3 bases from J, leaving 5 bases between. Full variable domain (outside the CDR3, taken from reference TRBV11-3 and TRBJ1-2): EAGVVQSPRYKIIEKKQPVAFWCNPISGHNTLYWYLQNLGQGPELLIRYENEEAVDDSQLPKDRFSAERLKGVDSTLKIQPAELGDSAVYLCASSLGDYGYTFGSGTRLTVV.

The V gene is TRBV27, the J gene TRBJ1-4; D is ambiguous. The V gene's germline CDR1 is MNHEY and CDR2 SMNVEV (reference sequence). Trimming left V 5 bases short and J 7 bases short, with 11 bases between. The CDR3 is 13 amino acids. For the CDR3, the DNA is TGTGCCAGCAGTCACCCGCGCAGTGAAAAACTGTTTTTT. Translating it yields CASSHPRSEKLFF.

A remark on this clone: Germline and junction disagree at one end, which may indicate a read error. CDR3 residues: CASSMKGEVFF. The CDR3 DNA reads as TGTGCCAGTAGTATGAAGGGAGAAGTTTTCTTT. The chain links TRBV19 to TRBJ1-1; D remains ambiguous. Germline lookup yields CDR1 LNHDA and CDR2 SQIVND (reference sequence). The CDR3 sequence is 11 residues long.

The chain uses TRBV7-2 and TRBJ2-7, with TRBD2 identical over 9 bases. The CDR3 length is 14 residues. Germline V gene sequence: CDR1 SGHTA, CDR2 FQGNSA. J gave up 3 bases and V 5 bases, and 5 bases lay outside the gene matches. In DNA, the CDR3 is TGTGCCAGCAGCCCGGGACTAGCTTTCTACGAGCAGTACTTC. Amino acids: CASSPGLAFYEQYF.

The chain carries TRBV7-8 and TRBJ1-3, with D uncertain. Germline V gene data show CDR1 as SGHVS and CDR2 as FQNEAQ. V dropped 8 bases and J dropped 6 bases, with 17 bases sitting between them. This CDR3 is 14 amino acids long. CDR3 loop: CASRRPSEENTIYF. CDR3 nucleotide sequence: TGTGCCAGCCGGAGGCCGTCTGAGGAAAACACCATATATTTT.

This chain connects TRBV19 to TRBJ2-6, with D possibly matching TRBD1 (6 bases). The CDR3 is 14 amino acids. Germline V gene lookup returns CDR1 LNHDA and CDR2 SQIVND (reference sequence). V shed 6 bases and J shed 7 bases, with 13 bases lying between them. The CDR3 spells CASSPGQSANVLTF. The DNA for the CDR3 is TGTGCCAGTAGCCCCGGACAGTCTGCCAACGTCCTGACTTTC.

CDR3 sequence (DNA): TGTGCCAGCAGTTCCCTCACCAACCGGGTCCTTAATGAAAAACTGTTTTTT. It encodes CASSSLTNRVLNEKLFF. The chain couples TRBV27 to TRBJ1-4; D remains ambiguous. Trimming removed 4 bases from V and 4 bases from J, with 19 bases in between. The CDR3 contains 17 residues. Germline-derived CDR1 and CDR2 are MNHEY and SMNVEV (reference sequence).

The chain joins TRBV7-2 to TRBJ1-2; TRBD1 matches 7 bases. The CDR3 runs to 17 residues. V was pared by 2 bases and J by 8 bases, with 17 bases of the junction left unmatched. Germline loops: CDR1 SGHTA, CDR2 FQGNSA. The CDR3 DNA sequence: TGTGCCAGCAGCTTATGGGGGCAGGGGGACCTTAATGCGGGCTACACCTTC. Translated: CASSLWGQGDLNAGYTF.

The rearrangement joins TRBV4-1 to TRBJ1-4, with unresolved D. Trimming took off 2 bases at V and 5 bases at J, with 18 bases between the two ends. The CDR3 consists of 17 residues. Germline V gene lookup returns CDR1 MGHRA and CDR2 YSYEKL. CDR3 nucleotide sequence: TGCGCCAGCAGCCAATCGGGCATCTTAAGGGCCAATGAAAAACTGTTTTTT. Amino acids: CASSQSGILRANEKLFF.

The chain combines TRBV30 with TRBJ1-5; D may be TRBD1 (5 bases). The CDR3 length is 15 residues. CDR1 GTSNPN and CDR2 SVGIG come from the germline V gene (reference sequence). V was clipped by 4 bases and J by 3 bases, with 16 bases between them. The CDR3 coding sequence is TGTGCCTGGACTATCGCAGGGAGCCTCAATCAGCCCCAGCATTTT. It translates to CAWTIAGSLNQPQHF. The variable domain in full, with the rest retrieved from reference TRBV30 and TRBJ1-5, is SQTIHQWPATLVQPVGSPLSLECTVEGTSNPNLYWYRQAAGRGLQLLFYSVGIGQISSEVPQNLSASRPQDRQFILSSKKLLLSDSGFYLCAWTIAGSLNQPQHFGDGTRLSIL.

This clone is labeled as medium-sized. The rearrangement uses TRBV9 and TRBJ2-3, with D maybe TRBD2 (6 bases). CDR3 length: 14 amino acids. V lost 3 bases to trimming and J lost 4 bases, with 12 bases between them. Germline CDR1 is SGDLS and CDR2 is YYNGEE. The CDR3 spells CASSGLTSADTQYF. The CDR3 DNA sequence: TGTGCCAGCAGCGGCCTGACTAGTGCAGATACGCAGTATTTT.